This entry is about one T cell receptor beta chain. The observed sequence ends 3 residues before the CDR3 terminus, with the missing tail filled in from the germline J gene. Produced via immunoSEQ multiplex PCR; TCRdb's table is partial and in-frame only. This sample's table has about 40,000 clones. The CDR3 loop spans 15 amino acids. The germline V gene encodes CDR1 SEHNR and CDR2 FQNEAQ (reference sequence). Trimming removed 8 bases at V and 0 bases at J, with 13 bases between. The record originates from a study of T cells in women clearing cervical HPV infection. This chain links TRBV7-9 with TRBJ2-2; D unresolved. This TCR was sampled from a woman between 18 and 70 years old with a cervical HPV16 infection that either progressed to CIN3+ or cleared (not recorded which). Sequencing was performed on blood buffy coat. The CDR3: CASDKGSSNTGELFF. The covered CDR3 bases are TGTGCCAGCGACAAGGGCTCCTCGAACACCGGGGAG.